A selection of T cell receptor beta chains follows, all from one sample in a study of shared clonotypes between healthy human individuals. Sequenced by immunoSEQ multiplex PCR; TCRdb stores in-frame clones only, minus some. The data contain about 1.1 million clones, approximately 80% of them singletons. Sequencing was performed on memory CD4+ T cells from PBMCs. Receptors originate from a man younger than 35 in good health. Some clones in this sample may be carry-over from other donors' samples. The CDR3 runs from the conserved cysteine through the conserved F or W. The D gene is left open where the match is weak. Clone size is given for some rows only: seen once, a few or many times, or a class if the clone is expanded.

v_call	j_call	clone_size	d_call	cdr3_nt	cdr3_aa
TRBV7-8	TRBJ1-5	NA	TRBD1	TGTGCCAGCAGCCCCGACAGGGCTGATCAGCCCCAGCATTTT	CASSPDRADQPQHF
TRBV5-1	TRBJ1-1	NA	TRBD1	TGCGCCAGCAGCTTTTATTCGGCAGGGGGACTGAACACTGAAGCTTTCTTT	CASSFYSAGGLNTEAFF
TRBV6-5	TRBJ1-1	NA	NA	TGTGCCAGCAGGGACTCGTCCCCTAAAGCTTTCTTT	CASRDSSPKAFF
TRBV18	TRBJ2-7	once	TRBD1	TGTGCCAGCTCGTCGGACAGGGGGCTGGAGAAGTACTTC	CASSSDRGLEKYF
TRBV6-5	TRBJ2-3	NA	TRBD2	TGTGCCAGCAGTCCGGGGGGGTTCATTGATACGCAGTATTTT	CASSPGGFIDTQYF
TRBV7-8	TRBJ2-5	NA	TRBD1	TGTGCCAGCAGCTTAGTGACAGGGGGAGTAGAGACCCAGTACTTC	CASSLVTGGVETQYF
TRBV5-4	TRBJ2-3	NA	TRBD2	TGTGCCAGCAGCTTGGGGACTAGCGGGAGTGCAGATACGCAGTATTTT	CASSLGTSGSADTQYF
TRBV6-1	TRBJ2-7	few	TRBD2	TGTGCCAGCAGTGAGGGAGGGGTCGAGCAGTACTTC	CASSEGGVEQYF
TRBV10-1	TRBJ2-7	NA	NA	TGCGCCAGCAGTGATCAGAAAAGACCCTACGAGCAGTACTTC	CASSDQKRPYEQYF
TRBV18	TRBJ2-6	NA	NA	TGTGCCAGCTCACTAAACTCTGGGGCCAACGTCCTGACTTTC	CASSLNSGANVLTF
TRBV5-6	TRBJ1-4	NA	NA	TGTGCCAGCAGCCCCCTGGGTTCGGGGACAACTAATGAAAAACTGTTTTTT	CASSPLGSGTTNEKLFF
TRBV7-5	TRBJ2-5	few	NA	TGTGCCAGAAGCCCTCTTTTCGTTGCGATCCAAGAGACCCAGTACTTC	CARSPLFVAIQETQYF
TRBV7-9	TRBJ2-7	NA	TRBD2	TGTGCCAGCGGTCGTGGGCTAGCGGGCGAGCAGTACTTC	CASGRGLAGEQYF
TRBV28	TRBJ2-2	NA	NA	TGTGCCAGCAGTTTAATGGGTGCAACGGGGGAGCTGTTTTTT	CASSLMGATGELFF
TRBV28	TRBJ1-2	NA	NA	TGTGCCAGCAGTGGGGGGGCGAACTATGGCTACACCTTC	CASSGGANYGYTF
TRBV28	TRBJ1-1	NA	TRBD1	TGTGCCAGCAGTGCCCGGACAGGCGTTAACACTGAAGCTTTCTTT	CASSARTGVNTEAFF
TRBV5-6	TRBJ2-4	many	NA	TGTGCCAGCAGCTCCCGGGACATAAACATTCAGTACTTC	CASSSRDINIQYF
TRBV18	TRBJ2-7	NA	NA	TGTGCCAGCTCACCCTTAGACAGAAGCTACGAGCAGTACTTC	CASSPLDRSYEQYF
TRBV19	TRBJ1-2	NA	NA	TGTGCCAGTAGTCTCAGGGATCGTGGCTACACCTTC	CASSLRDRGYTF
TRBV25-1	TRBJ2-3	NA	NA	TGTGCCAGCAGTGAACCGGGCACAGATACGCAGTATTTT	CASSEPGTDTQYF
TRBV2	TRBJ2-2	NA	TRBD1	TGTGCCAGCACGGACAGGGGGACTACCGGGGAGCTGTTTTTT	CASTDRGTTGELFF
TRBV9	TRBJ2-7	NA	NA	TGTGCCAGCAGCGTAACCGGGAGTCTCTCCTACGAGCAGTACTTC	CASSVTGSLSYEQYF
TRBV7-9	TRBJ2-7	NA	TRBD2	TGTGCCAGCAGCTTTGGCGGGAGCTCCTACGAGCAGTACTTC	CASSFGGSSYEQYF
TRBV7-8	TRBJ2-7	once	NA	TGTGCCAGCAGCTTAGATGCGGGGGCAATCTACGAGCAGTACTTC	CASSLDAGAIYEQYF
TRBV10-3	TRBJ1-1	few	NA	TGTGCCATCAGTGAGTCGGCCGAGAACACTGAAGCTTTCTTT	CAISESAENTEAFF
TRBV9	TRBJ1-2	NA	NA	TGTGCCAGCAGCGTAGACGGGGGGAACTATGGCTACACCTTC	CASSVDGGNYGYTF
TRBV5-4	TRBJ2-1	NA	TRBD2	TGTGCCAGCAGCCTAAATAGCGGGGACTCCTACAATGAGCAGTTCTTC	CASSLNSGDSYNEQFF
TRBV10-2	TRBJ1-2	few	TRBD1	TGCGCCAGCACGGACAGGGGGCGAGCTAGTTATGGCTACACCTTC	CASTDRGRASYGYTF
TRBV5-1	TRBJ2-7	NA	TRBD1	TGCGCCAGCAGCACTACCGGGACAGCAATCTACGAGCAGTACTTC	CASSTTGTAIYEQYF
TRBV5-1	TRBJ1-1	NA	TRBD1	TGCGCCAGCAGCTTTCAGGGGGCGAGCTCTGAAGCTTTCTTT	CASSFQGASSEAFF
TRBV27	TRBJ1-1	NA	NA	TGTGCCAGCAGTTACGTAGGGCCGGGGACTGAAGCTTTCTTT	CASSYVGPGTEAFF
TRBV5-1	TRBJ1-5	NA	NA	TGCGCCAGCAGCTTGAGTACGGGAAGCGGTCAGCCCCAGCATTTT	CASSLSTGSGQPQHF
TRBV5-1	TRBJ1-1	NA	TRBD1	TGCGCCAGCAGGGGACAGCTACGGAACACTGAAGCTTTCTTT	CASRGQLRNTEAFF
TRBV5-1	TRBJ2-2	NA	NA	TGCGCCAGCAGCCTGTACGGGGTGGACACCGGGGAGCTGTTTTTT	CASSLYGVDTGELFF
TRBV7-9	TRBJ2-1	NA	NA	TGTGCCAGCAGCTTAGTACAGGGAGATGAGCAGTTCTTC	CASSLVQGDEQFF
TRBV14	TRBJ2-5	NA	TRBD2	TGTGCCAGCAGCTTATCGGGGGGAAGATGGACCCAGTACTTC	CASSLSGGRWTQYF
TRBV28	TRBJ2-2	NA	NA	TGTGCCAGCAAACAACAGGGACTATACACCGGGGAGCTGTTTTTT	CASKQQGLYTGELFF
TRBV6-1	TRBJ2-7	NA	TRBD1	TGTGCCAGCAGCGGGGACAGGGTTGTCTACGAGCAGTACTTC	CASSGDRVVYEQYF
TRBV5-1	TRBJ2-5	NA	TRBD1	TGCGCCAGCAGCTTGGATGGGACAGCCGAAGAGACCCAGTACTTC	CASSLDGTAEETQYF
TRBV5-1	TRBJ2-1	NA	NA	TGCGCCAGCAGCTTGGCGGGTGCCCCCTACAATGAGCAGTTCTTC	CASSLAGAPYNEQFF
TRBV27	TRBJ2-3	NA	NA	TGTGCCAGCAACGCCAGGCTGGGGGGAGAGAGCACAGATACGCAGTATTTT	CASNARLGGESTDTQYF
TRBV4-2	TRBJ2-1	many	TRBD2	TGTGCCAGCAGCCAAAGGGGACTAAACAATGAGCAGTTCTTC	CASSQRGLNNEQFF
TRBV4-1	TRBJ2-3	NA	TRBD2	TGCGCCAGCAGCCAAGGATCTAGCGGGCGGAGCACAGATACGCAGTATTTT	CASSQGSSGRSTDTQYF
TRBV6-6	TRBJ1-3	few	TRBD1	TGTGCCAGCAGTTCCCACACCGGGACAGGGATCCACACCATATATTTT	CASSSHTGTGIHTIYF
TRBV27	TRBJ2-5	NA	NA	TGTGCCAGCAGTAGACCCGGGACGGGGGAGACCCAGTACTTC	CASSRPGTGETQYF
TRBV6-1	TRBJ2-1	NA	TRBD1	TGTGCCAGCACCAGACAGGGCCACAATGAGCAGTTCTTC	CASTRQGHNEQFF
TRBV2	TRBJ2-5	NA	NA	TGTGCCAGCAGACCCAGAGGCCAAGAGACCCAGTACTTC	CASRPRGQETQYF
TRBV25-1	TRBJ2-7	NA	NA	TGTGCCAGCAGTGGGCGGACGGATCCCTACGAGCAGTACTTC	CASSGRTDPYEQYF
TRBV10-3	TRBJ2-2	NA	TRBD2	TGTGCCATCGGGACTAGCAGCAACACCGGGGAGCTGTTTTTT	CAIGTSSNTGELFF
TRBV18	TRBJ1-2	NA	NA	TGTGCCAGCTCACCGGAGGGGCGGTATGGCTACACCTTC	CASSPEGRYGYTF
TRBV7-9	TRBJ2-7	once	NA	TGTGCCAGCAGCTTATTTTCTGACGAGCAGTACTTC	CASSLFSDEQYF
TRBV7-8	TRBJ2-2	NA	TRBD2	TGTGCCAGCAGCGCTTACCGGCTATCTATTGCTAGCGGGAGGTCTGCCGGGGAGCTGTTTTTT	CASSAYRLSIASGRSAGELFF
TRBV7-2	TRBJ2-1	NA	NA	TGTGCCAGCAGCTCCTATGCCCGTGGGGCGGGCGAGCAGTTCTTC	CASSSYARGAGEQFF
TRBV10-3	TRBJ2-1	NA	NA	TGTGCCATCAGTGCGAAGGTTTCCTACAATGAGCAGTTCTTC	CAISAKVSYNEQFF
TRBV5-1	TRBJ1-3	few	NA	TGCGCCAGCAGCCCCCAGGGGACTGGAAACACCATATATTTT	CASSPQGTGNTIYF
TRBV11-2	TRBJ1-4	NA	NA	TGTGCCAGCAGCTTAACAACAACTAATGAAAAACTGTTTTTT	CASSLTTTNEKLFF
TRBV27	TRBJ2-3	NA	NA	TGTGCCAGCAGTCCCCTGGGGGTAGCAGATACGCAGTATTTT	CASSPLGVADTQYF